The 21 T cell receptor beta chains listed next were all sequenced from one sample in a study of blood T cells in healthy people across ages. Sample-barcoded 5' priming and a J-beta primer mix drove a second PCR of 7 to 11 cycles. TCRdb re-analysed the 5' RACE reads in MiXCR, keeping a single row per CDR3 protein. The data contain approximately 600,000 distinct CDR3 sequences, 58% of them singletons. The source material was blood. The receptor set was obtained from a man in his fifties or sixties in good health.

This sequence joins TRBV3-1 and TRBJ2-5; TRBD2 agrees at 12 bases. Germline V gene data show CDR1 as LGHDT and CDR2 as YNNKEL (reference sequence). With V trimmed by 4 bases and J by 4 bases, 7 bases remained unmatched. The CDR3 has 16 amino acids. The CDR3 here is CASSPKTSGGAETQYF. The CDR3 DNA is TGTGCCAGCAGCCCGAAGACTAGCGGGGGTGCAGAGACCCAGTACTTC.

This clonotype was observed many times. The CDR3 sequence is CASSQDSVGGPTAGANVLTF. The CDR3 region has the DNA TGTGCCAGCAGCCAAGACTCTGTAGGGGGGCCTACCGCTGGGGCCAACGTCCTGACTTTC. The chain combines TRBV4-2 with TRBJ2-6, with D tentatively TRBD1 or TRBD2 (6 bases each). The CDR3 has 20 amino acids. Per germline, CDR1 LGHNA and CDR2 YNFKEQ. V lost 0 bases to trimming and J lost 2 bases, with 20 bases between them.

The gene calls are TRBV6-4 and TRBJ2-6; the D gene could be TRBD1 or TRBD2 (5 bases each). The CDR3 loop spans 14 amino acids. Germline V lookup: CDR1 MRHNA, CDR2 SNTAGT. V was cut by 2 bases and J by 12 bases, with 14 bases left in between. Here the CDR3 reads CASSDGTATAVLTF. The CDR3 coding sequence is TGTGCCAGCAGTGACGGGACGGCCACGGCCGTCCTGACTTTC.

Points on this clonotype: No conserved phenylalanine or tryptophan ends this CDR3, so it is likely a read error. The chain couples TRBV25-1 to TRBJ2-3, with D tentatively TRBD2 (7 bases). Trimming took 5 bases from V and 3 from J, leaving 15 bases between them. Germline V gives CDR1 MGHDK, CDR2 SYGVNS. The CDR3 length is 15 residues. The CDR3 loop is CASSFGGLWTDTQYL. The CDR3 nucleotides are TGTGCCAGCAGTTTCGGGGGGCTTTGGACAGATACGCAGTATTTA.

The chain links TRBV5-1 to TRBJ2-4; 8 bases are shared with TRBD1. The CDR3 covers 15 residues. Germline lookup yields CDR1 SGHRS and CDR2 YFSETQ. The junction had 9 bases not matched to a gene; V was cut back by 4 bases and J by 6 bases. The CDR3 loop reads CASSTQTGEANIQYF. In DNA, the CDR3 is TGCGCCAGCAGCACCCAGACAGGGGAGGCAAACATTCAGTACTTC.

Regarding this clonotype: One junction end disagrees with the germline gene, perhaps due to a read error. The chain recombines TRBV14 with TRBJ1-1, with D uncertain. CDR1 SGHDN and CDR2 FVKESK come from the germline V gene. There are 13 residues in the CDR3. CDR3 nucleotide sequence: TGTGCCAGCAGTCAAGTCGGCACAGAGGAAGCTTTCTTT. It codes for CASSQVGTEEAFF.

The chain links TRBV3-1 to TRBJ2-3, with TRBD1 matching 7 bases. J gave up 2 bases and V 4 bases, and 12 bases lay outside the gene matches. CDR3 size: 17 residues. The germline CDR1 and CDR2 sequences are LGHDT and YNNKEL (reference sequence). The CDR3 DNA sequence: TGTGCCAGCAGCCCCTCGACAGGGCAAGTCCACACAGATACGCAGTATTTT. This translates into CASSPSTGQVHTDTQYF.

The CDR3 sequence is CASSPPVGRGSSYEQYF. CDR3 nucleotide sequence: TGTGCCAGCTCACCTCCGGTAGGACGAGGAAGCTCCTACGAGCAGTACTTC. The rearrangement joins TRBV18 to TRBJ2-7; no clear D. Germline V CDR1 and CDR2: KGHSH, LQKENI. This CDR3 region has 17 residues. Trimming cost V 3 bases and J 0 bases, with 18 bases left between them.

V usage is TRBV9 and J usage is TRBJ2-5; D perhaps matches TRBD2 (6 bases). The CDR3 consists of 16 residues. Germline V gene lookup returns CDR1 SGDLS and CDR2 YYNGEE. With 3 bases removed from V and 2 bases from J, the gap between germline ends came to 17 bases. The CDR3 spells CASSAPRGDLQETQYF. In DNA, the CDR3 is TGTGCCAGCAGCGCCCCCCGCGGGGACCTTCAAGAGACCCAGTACTTC. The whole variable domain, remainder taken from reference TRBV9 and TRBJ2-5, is DSGVTQTPKHLITATGQRVTLRCSPRSGDLSVYWYQQSLDQGLQFLIQYYNGEERAKGNILERFSAQQFPDLHSELNLSSLELGDSALYFCASSAPRGDLQETQYFGPGTRLLVL.

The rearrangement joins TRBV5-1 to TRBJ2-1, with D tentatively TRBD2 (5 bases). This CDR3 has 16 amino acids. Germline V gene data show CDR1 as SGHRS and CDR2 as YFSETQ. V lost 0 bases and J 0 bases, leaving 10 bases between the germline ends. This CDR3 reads CASSLDGVSSYNEQFF. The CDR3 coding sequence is TGCGCCAGCAGCTTGGACGGGGTTAGCTCCTACAATGAGCAGTTCTTC.

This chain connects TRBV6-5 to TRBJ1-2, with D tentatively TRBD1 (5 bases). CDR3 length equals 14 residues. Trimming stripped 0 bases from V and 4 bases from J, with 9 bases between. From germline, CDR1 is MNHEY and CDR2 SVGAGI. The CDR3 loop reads CASSYSIGTYGYTF. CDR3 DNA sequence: TGTGCCAGCAGTTACTCGATAGGGACCTATGGCTACACCTTC.

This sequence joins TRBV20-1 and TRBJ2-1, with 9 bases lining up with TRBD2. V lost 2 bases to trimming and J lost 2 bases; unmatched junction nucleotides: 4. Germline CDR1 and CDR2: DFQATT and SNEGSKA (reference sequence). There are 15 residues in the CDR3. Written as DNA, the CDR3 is TGCAGTGCTAGACTCGGGACTAGCCCCTACAATGAGCAGTTCTTC. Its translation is CSARLGTSPYNEQFF.

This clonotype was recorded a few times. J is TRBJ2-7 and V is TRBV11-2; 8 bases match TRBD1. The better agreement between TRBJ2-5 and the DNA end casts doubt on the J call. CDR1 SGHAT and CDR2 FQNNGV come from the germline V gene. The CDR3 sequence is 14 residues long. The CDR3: CASSNRAGGETQYF. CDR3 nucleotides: TGTGCCAGCAGTAACCGGGCAGGGGGCGAGACCCAGTACTTC.

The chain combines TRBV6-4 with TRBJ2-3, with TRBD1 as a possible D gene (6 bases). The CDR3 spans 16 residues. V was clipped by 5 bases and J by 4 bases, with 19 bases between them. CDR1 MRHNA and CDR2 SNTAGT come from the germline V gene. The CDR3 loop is CASSRTGVQGPDTQYF. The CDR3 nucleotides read TGTGCCAGCAGTAGGACTGGGGTACAGGGCCCAGATACGCAGTATTTT.

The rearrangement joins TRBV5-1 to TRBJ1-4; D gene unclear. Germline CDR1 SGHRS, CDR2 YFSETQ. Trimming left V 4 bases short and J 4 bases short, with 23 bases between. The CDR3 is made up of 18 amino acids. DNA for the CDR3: TGCGCCAGCAGCCCGACCCAAAACAGAGGATGGGGTAATGAAAAACTGTTTTTT. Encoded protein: CASSPTQNRGWGNEKLFF. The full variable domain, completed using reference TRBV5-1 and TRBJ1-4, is KAGVTQTPRYLIKTRGQQVTLSCSPISGHRSVSWYQQTPGQGLQFLFEYFSETQRNKGNFPGRFSGRQFSNSRSEMNVSTLELGDSALYLCASSPTQNRGWGNEKLFFGSGTQLSVL.

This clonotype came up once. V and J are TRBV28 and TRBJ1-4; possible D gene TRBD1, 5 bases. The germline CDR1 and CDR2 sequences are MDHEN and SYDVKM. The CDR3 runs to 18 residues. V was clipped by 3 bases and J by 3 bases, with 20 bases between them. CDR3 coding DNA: TGTGCCAGCAGTTTTTCGGGGTCAGGGTGGGGAGCTAATGAAAAACTGTTTTTT. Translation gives CASSFSGSGWGANEKLFF.

The CDR3 nucleotides read TGTGCCAGCAGCGATCAGGGGTTCACAGATACGCAGTATTTT. This encodes CASSDQGFTDTQYF. The chain couples TRBV11-2 to TRBJ2-3; maybe TRBD1 (6 bases). This CDR3 is built from 14 residues. The ends were cut back, 5 bases at V and 2 bases at J, with 11 bases in the middle. CDR1 is SGHAT and CDR2 is FQNNGV in the germline V gene.

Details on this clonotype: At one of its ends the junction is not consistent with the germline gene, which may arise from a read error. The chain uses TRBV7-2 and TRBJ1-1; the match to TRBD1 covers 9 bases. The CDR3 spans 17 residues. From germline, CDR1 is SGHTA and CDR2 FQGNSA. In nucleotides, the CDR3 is TGTGCCAGCAGCCTAGCAGGCCCGGGACAGGGGAACACTGAAGCTTTCTTT. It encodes CASSLAGPGQGNTEAFF.

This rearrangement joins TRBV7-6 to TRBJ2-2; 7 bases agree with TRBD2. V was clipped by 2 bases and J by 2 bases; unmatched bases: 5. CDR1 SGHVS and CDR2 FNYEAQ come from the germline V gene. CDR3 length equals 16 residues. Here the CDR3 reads CASSLNRLANTGELFF. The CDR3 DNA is TGTGCCAGCAGCTTAAACCGACTAGCTAACACCGGGGAGCTGTTTTTT. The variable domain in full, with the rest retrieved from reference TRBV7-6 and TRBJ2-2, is GAGVSQSPRYKVTKRGQDVALRCDPISGHVSLYWYRQALGQGPEFLTYFNYEAQQDKSGLPNDRFSAERPEGSISTLTIQRTEQRDSAMYRCASSLNRLANTGELFFGEGSRLTVL.

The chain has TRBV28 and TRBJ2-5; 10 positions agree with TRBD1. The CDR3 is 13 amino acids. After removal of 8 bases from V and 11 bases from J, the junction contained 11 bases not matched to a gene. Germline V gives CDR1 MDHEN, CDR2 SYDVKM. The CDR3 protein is CASGGQGYNEQYF. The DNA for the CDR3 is TGTGCCAGCGGGGGACAGGGGTACAATGAGCAGTACTTC.

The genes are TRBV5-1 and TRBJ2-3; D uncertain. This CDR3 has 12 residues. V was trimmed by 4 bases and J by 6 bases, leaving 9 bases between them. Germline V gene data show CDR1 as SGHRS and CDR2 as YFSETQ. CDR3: CASSAHQDTQYF. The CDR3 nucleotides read TGCGCCAGCAGCGCCCACCAGGATACGCAGTATTTT.